The 29 T cell receptor beta chains below all came from one sample that was sequenced in a study of chemoradiotherapy in HPV16-positive cancers. Repertoires were generated with immunoSEQ multiplex PCR, while TCRdb's copy carries only in-frame clones and drops some. The sample lists approximately 8,800 clones; approximately 76% were seen once. This sample was gathered from a patient who underwent chemoradiotherapy. The source of these receptors is a human donor with HPV-associated anogenital cancer.

The V gene is TRBV7-9, the J gene TRBJ1-3; possibly TRBD1 for D (6 bases). The germline V gene encodes CDR1 SEHNR and CDR2 FQNEAQ (reference sequence). This CDR3 is 14 amino acids long. The germline V and J ends were trimmed by 4 bases and 3 bases, with 10 bases remaining between them. For the CDR3, the DNA is TGTGCCAGCAGCTCCCCCAGGGGTGGAAACACCATATATTTT. Protein sequence: CASSSPRGGNTIYF.

This chain's CDR3 is CASNDRGGADEQFF. The CDR3 DNA sequence: TGTGCCAGCAACGATAGGGGGGGGGCCGATGAGCAGTTCTTC. This chain joins TRBV7-2 and TRBJ2-1; tentative D call: TRBD2 (7 bases). V was pared by 7 bases and J by 8 bases, with 18 bases between. The length of the CDR3 is 14 residues. Germline V gene lookup returns CDR1 SGHTA and CDR2 FQGNSA.

This chain uses TRBV7-2 with TRBJ2-7, with D possibly being TRBD1 (6 bases). CDR3 length: 15 residues. CDR1 and CDR2 from the germline V gene are SGHTA and FQGNSA. V gave up 2 bases and J gave up 6 bases, with 17 bases separating them. CDR3 DNA sequence: TGTGCCAGCAGCTTATCCCTCACAGGGTTGGGCGAGCAGTACTTC. Translating gives CASSLSLTGLGEQYF.

This clone appeared a few times. This chain links TRBV7-8 with TRBJ2-5; no firm D call. The CDR3 totals 13 residues. V gave up 6 bases and J gave up 1 base, with 9 bases separating them. Looked up from germline, CDR1 is SGHVS and CDR2 is FQNEAQ. The CDR3 sequence is CASRGYPQETQYF. The CDR3 region has the DNA TGTGCCAGCAGGGGTTACCCCCAAGAGACCCAGTACTTC.

The gene calls are TRBV9 and TRBJ2-1, with TRBD2 identical over 7 bases. CDR3 length: 14 residues. CDR1 SGDLS and CDR2 YYNGEE come from the germline V gene. V was clipped by 4 bases and J by 3 bases; unmatched bases: 4. The CDR3 DNA reads as TGTGCCAGCAGCTGGGGGGGGGACTACAATGAGCAGTTCTTC. Amino acid sequence: CASSWGGDYNEQFF.

J is TRBJ2-2 and V is TRBV4-3; 10 bases map to TRBD1. Losses at the gene ends were 4 bases for V and 3 bases for J; bases not matched to a gene: 2. The CDR3 is made up of 15 amino acids. Per germline, CDR1 LGHNA and CDR2 YSLEER. The CDR3 reads CASSLGQGHTGELFF. The CDR3 DNA sequence: TGCGCCAGCAGCCTGGGACAGGGGCACACCGGGGAGCTGTTTTTT.

The genes are TRBV4-1 and TRBJ1-2; D perhaps matches TRBD1 (5 bases). V dropped 0 bases and J dropped 3 bases, with 11 bases sitting between them. The CDR3 length is 15 residues. From germline, CDR1 is MGHRA and CDR2 YSYEKL. The CDR3 here is CASSQDAGLDYGYTF. CDR3 bases: TGCGCCAGCAGCCAAGACGCGGGGCTGGACTATGGCTACACCTTC.

This clone showed up just once. V usage is TRBV7-9 and J usage is TRBJ2-5; 7 bases are a match to TRBD2. V was clipped by 5 bases and J by 0 bases; unmatched bases: 12. Germline CDR1 and CDR2: SEHNR and FQNEAQ (reference sequence). There are 17 residues in the CDR3. The CDR3 loop reads CASSLSFGGEYQETQYF. The CDR3 DNA follows: TGTGCCAGCAGCCTCAGTTTTGGGGGGGAGTACCAAGAGACCCAGTACTTC.

The table lists this clone with a count of one. This rearrangement joins TRBV7-9 to TRBJ2-3, with 9 bases that match TRBD1. The junction had 9 bases not matched to a gene; V was cut back by 5 bases and J by 3 bases. CDR1 is SEHNR, CDR2 FQNEAQ, per germline (reference sequence). The CDR3 has 16 residues. The CDR3 region has the DNA TGTGCCAGCAGCCCCACAGGGGGCAGAGAGACAGATACGCAGTATTTT. Translating it yields CASSPTGGRETDTQYF. Supplemented by reference TRBV7-9 and TRBJ2-3, the full variable domain reads DTGVSQNPRHKITKRGQNVTFRCDPISEHNRLYWYRQTLGQGPEFLTYFQNEAQLEKSRLLSDRFSAERPKGSFSTLEIQRTEQGDSAMYLCASSPTGGRETDTQYFGPGTRLTVL.

The chain has TRBV19 and TRBJ2-2; 8 nucleotides line up with TRBD1. The trim removed 6 bases at V and 5 bases at J, leaving 11 bases unmatched. CDR3 length equals 16 residues. The germline CDR1 and CDR2 sequences are LNHDA and SQIVND (reference sequence). CDR3 amino acids: CASRSPGQDTTGELFF. The DNA for the CDR3 is TGTGCCAGTAGGTCACCGGGACAGGATACGACCGGGGAGCTGTTTTTT.

The V and J genes are TRBV4-1 and TRBJ1-1; D is possibly TRBD1 (6 bases). In germline, CDR1 is MGHRA, CDR2 YSYEKL. Trimming left V 2 bases short and J 0 bases short, with 16 bases between. The CDR3 loop spans 17 amino acids. The DNA of the CDR3 is TGCGCCAGCAGCCAACCGAAATCTGGACAGTTGAACACTGAAGCTTTCTTT. This codes for CASSQPKSGQLNTEAFF.

V and J are TRBV2 and TRBJ1-2; no clear D. Germline V lookup: CDR1 SNHLY, CDR2 FYNNEI. Trimming removed 5 bases from V and 4 bases from J, with 11 bases in between. The CDR3 sequence is 13 residues long. In nucleotides, the CDR3 is TGTGCCAGCAGTAGGGAAGGCGGCTATGGCTACACCTTC. This sequence encodes CASSREGGYGYTF. The whole variable domain, filled in from reference TRBV2 and TRBJ1-2, reads EPEVTQTPSHQVTQMGQEVILRCVPISNHLYFYWYRQILGQKVEFLVSFYNNEISEKSEIFDDQFSVERPDGSNFTLKIRSTKLEDSAMYFCASSREGGYGYTFGSGTRLTVV.

This chain links TRBV11-3 with TRBJ2-5, with 7 bases matching TRBD2. Germline V gene sequence: CDR1 SGHNT, CDR2 YENEEA. Trimming took 1 base from V and 4 from J; bases not matched to a gene: 3. The CDR3 runs to 14 residues. CDR3: CASSLGLARETQYF. Written as DNA, the CDR3 is TGTGCCAGCAGCTTAGGACTAGCAAGAGAGACCCAGTACTTC.

This sequence joins TRBV27 and TRBJ2-7, with D possibly matching TRBD1 (6 bases). Germline V lookup: CDR1 MNHEY, CDR2 SMNVEV (reference sequence). The CDR3 has 14 residues. V lost 5 bases, J lost 5 bases, and 16 bases lay in between. CDR3 DNA sequence: TGTGCCAGCAGTACTAACGGCCAGGGGAACGAGCAGTACTTC. Its translation is CASSTNGQGNEQYF.

This clone appeared a single time. The chain joins TRBV5-1 to TRBJ2-3; TRBD2 matches at 10 bases. CDR1 SGHRS and CDR2 YFSETQ come from the germline V gene. The V gene end was trimmed by 3 bases and the J gene end by 0 bases; junction bases not matched to a gene: 7. CDR3 length equals 17 residues. The CDR3 loop reads CASSWGPSGGSTDTQYF. The CDR3 DNA follows: TGCGCCAGCAGCTGGGGGCCTAGCGGGGGAAGCACAGATACGCAGTATTTT.

V is TRBV7-9 and J is TRBJ2-3, with TRBD1 matching 9 bases. Per the germline V gene, CDR1 is SEHNR and CDR2 is FQNEAQ (reference sequence). CDR3 length equals 18 residues. V lost 3 bases, J lost 4 bases, and 14 bases stayed unmatched. The CDR3, as DNA: TGTGCCAGCAGCTTCACCACCTCCTACAGGGGGCGTGCAGATACGCAGTATTTT. It translates to CASSFTTSYRGRADTQYF. Combining the CDR3 with reference TRBV7-9 and TRBJ2-3 gives the whole variable domain DTGVSQNPRHKITKRGQNVTFRCDPISEHNRLYWYRQTLGQGPEFLTYFQNEAQLEKSRLLSDRFSAERPKGSFSTLEIQRTEQGDSAMYLCASSFTTSYRGRADTQYFGPGTRLTVL.

This chain links TRBV28 with TRBJ2-1; 9 bases align to TRBD2. Germline-derived CDR1 and CDR2 are MDHEN and SYDVKM. This CDR3 spans 16 amino acids. V lost 3 bases and J lost 4; bases outside the gene matches: 7. The CDR3 region has the DNA TGTGCCAGCAGTTTCTTGACTAGCGGAATTTACAATGAGCAGTTCTTC. Encoded protein: CASSFLTSGIYNEQFF.

The chain combines TRBV18 with TRBJ1-3; possibly TRBD1 for D (5 bases). Germline CDR1 reads KGHSH; CDR2 reads LQKENI. V gave up 4 bases and J gave up 0 bases, with 7 bases separating them. CDR3 length equals 14 residues. The CDR3 loop is CASSQGPSGNTIYF. In DNA, the CDR3 is TGTGCCAGCTCACAGGGACCCTCTGGAAACACCATATATTTT.

In DNA, the CDR3 is TGTGCCACCTCGGTTGGTCGCGGAGAGACCCAGTACTTC. Translated, it gives CATSVGRGETQYF. The J gene is TRBJ2-5, the V gene TRBV2; no clear D gene. This CDR3 is 13 amino acids long. CDR1 SNHLY and CDR2 FYNNEI come from the germline V gene. V lost 10 bases and J lost 4, with 16 bases in between.

This chain connects TRBV2 to TRBJ1-6; D unresolved. V lost 6 bases to trimming and J lost 0 bases, with 9 bases between them. The CDR3 spans 15 residues. Germline V CDR1 and CDR2: SNHLY, FYNNEI. CDR3 DNA: TGTGCCAGCAGACCCGAAAGCTCCTATAATTCACCCCTCCACTTT. This sequence encodes CASRPESSYNSPLHF.

The J gene is TRBJ1-5, the V gene TRBV6-6, with D possibly matching TRBD1 (6 bases). From germline, CDR1 is MNHNY and CDR2 SVGAGI (reference sequence). Trimming cost V 5 bases and J 6 bases, with 17 bases left between them. The CDR3 spans 15 residues. The CDR3 spells CASSPIQGLGQPQHF. The DNA of the CDR3 is TGTGCCAGCAGTCCTATACAGGGATTAGGTCAGCCCCAGCATTTT.

This clone is a singleton in its sample. The V and J genes are TRBV2 and TRBJ2-1, with a weak D call TRBD1 (5 bases). V lost 4 bases and J lost 2, with 9 bases in between. The CDR3 length is 14 residues. Germline-derived CDR1 and CDR2 are SNHLY and FYNNEI. The CDR3 DNA reads TGTGCCAGCAGTGTGAGCAGGGCCTACAATGAGCAGTTCTTC. Residues: CASSVSRAYNEQFF.

The V call is TRBV9, the J call TRBJ2-2; D not certain. The V gene's germline CDR1 is SGDLS and CDR2 YYNGEE. The V end was cut by 1 base, the J end by 8 bases, with 6 bases between. The CDR3 is 12 residues long. The CDR3 loop is CASSVSEGELFF. The CDR3 DNA sequence: TGTGCCAGCAGCGTATCGGAGGGGGAGCTGTTTTTT.

The CDR3 sequence is CASSETGGGSNYEQYF. Written as DNA, the CDR3 is TGTGCCAGCAGTGAAACGGGAGGAGGAAGTAACTACGAGCAGTACTTC. The rearrangement links TRBV6-1 to TRBJ2-7, with TRBD2 identical over 7 bases. V was pared by 2 bases and J by 3 bases, with 10 bases of the junction left unmatched. Germline V gene lookup returns CDR1 MNHNS and CDR2 SASEGT. The CDR3 totals 16 residues.

The chain couples TRBV2 to TRBJ2-5; D possibly uses TRBD1 or TRBD2 (5 bases each). Trimming stripped 0 bases from V and 8 bases from J, with 16 bases between. CDR3 length: 15 amino acids. Germline CDR1 and CDR2: SNHLY and FYNNEI. The CDR3 coding sequence is TGTGCCAGCAGTGAAGCGCTTCTCCGGGACCTAACCCAGTACTTC. This codes for CASSEALLRDLTQYF.

The rearrangement joins TRBV11-3 to TRBJ2-2; 9 bases align to TRBD2. The CDR3 runs to 15 residues. Germline CDR1 reads SGHNT; CDR2 reads YENEEA. Trimming cost V 5 bases and J 5 bases; bases outside gene matches: 6. CDR3 sequence reads: CASSMNSGGTGELFF. CDR3 in DNA: TGTGCCAGCAGCATGAATAGCGGGGGTACCGGGGAGCTGTTTTTT.

The rearrangement uses TRBV18 and TRBJ1-2, with 9 bases identical to TRBD1. V lost 3 bases, J lost 6 bases, and 5 bases stayed unmatched. Germline V lookup: CDR1 KGHSH, CDR2 LQKENI. The CDR3 totals 14 residues. CDR3 region: CASSPSTGGDGYTF. The CDR3 DNA follows: TGTGCCAGCTCACCGTCTACAGGGGGCGATGGCTACACCTTC.

The V gene is TRBV30, the J gene TRBJ2-2, with 14 bases that match TRBD2. J was trimmed by 6 bases and V by 4 bases; bases with no gene match: 13. The CDR3 is 18 residues long. Germline lookup yields CDR1 GTSNPN and CDR2 SVGIG (reference sequence). CDR3 sequence: CAWTRMTSGGAPAGELFF. The CDR3 DNA is TGTGCCTGGACCCGAATGACTAGCGGGGGGGCCCCAGCCGGGGAGCTGTTTTTT.

The J gene is TRBJ2-7, the V gene TRBV28; possibly TRBD1 or TRBD2 for D (5 bases each). The CDR3 runs to 14 residues. V lost 3 bases and J lost 1, with 10 bases in between. Germline CDR1 reads MDHEN; CDR2 reads SYDVKM. The CDR3 sequence: CASSFAGGSYEQYF. CDR3 nucleotides: TGTGCCAGCAGTTTTGCTGGGGGTTCCTACGAGCAGTACTTC.